Listed here are 8 T cell receptor beta chains from one sample, sequenced in a study of blood T cell repertoires in COVID-19. Assay: immunoSEQ multiplex PCR; the TCRdb copy retains only in-frame clones and omits some. The sample holds fewer than 300,000 clones, approximately 89% seen once. The source material was peripheral blood. The origin of the receptors is a woman aged 30 to 39 with COVID-19, enrolled during active disease.

The genes are TRBV6-5 and TRBJ1-2; D might be TRBD1 (5 bases). Trimming stripped 7 bases from V and 5 bases from J, with 17 bases between. CDR3 length: 14 amino acids. Germline values: CDR1 MNHEY, CDR2 SVGAGI. The CDR3 sequence: CASMNGGGLYGYTF. The CDR3 DNA reads TGTGCCAGCATGAACGGGGGGGGACTTTATGGCTACACCTTC.

This rearrangement joins TRBV5-4 to TRBJ1-3; TRBD1 might be the D (6 bases). The V end was cut by 0 bases, the J end by 2 bases, with 9 bases between. Per germline, CDR1 SGHNT and CDR2 YYREEE (reference sequence). The CDR3 consists of 15 residues. The CDR3: CASSLDQGTGNTIYF. CDR3 coding DNA: TGTGCCAGCAGCTTGGACCAGGGGACTGGAAACACCATATATTTT. Combining the CDR3 with reference TRBV5-4 and TRBJ1-3 gives the whole variable domain ETGVTQSPTHLIKTRGQQVTLRCSSQSGHNTVSWYQQALGQGPQFIFQYYREEENGRGNFPPRFSGLQFPNYSSELNVNALELDDSALYLCASSLDQGTGNTIYFGEGSWLTVV.

This clone was recorded once. The chain couples TRBV30 to TRBJ2-1, with 12 bases fitting TRBD2. The CDR3 covers 19 residues. The ends lost 3 bases at V and 0 bases at J; junction bases unmatched: 12. Germline V gives CDR1 GTSNPN, CDR2 SVGIG (reference sequence). CDR3: CAWRGTSGLRISSYNEQFF. In DNA form, the CDR3 reads TGTGCCTGGAGGGGGACTAGCGGGCTTCGAATTAGCTCCTACAATGAGCAGTTCTTC.

The gene calls are TRBV19 and TRBJ1-5; 9 nucleotides line up with TRBD1. J lost 6 bases, V lost 5 bases, and 5 bases had no gene match. From germline, CDR1 is LNHDA and CDR2 SQIVND (reference sequence). The CDR3 totals 14 residues. The CDR3 DNA is TGTGCCAGTAGTGTGACAGGGGGTGCTCAGCCCCAGCATTTT. Translated, it gives CASSVTGGAQPQHF. Looking up the rest from reference TRBV19 and TRBJ1-5 gives the full variable domain: DGGITQSPKYLFRKEGQNVTLSCEQNLNHDAMYWYRQDPGQGLRLIYYSQIVNDFQKGDIAEGYSVSREKKESFPLTVTSAQKNPTAFYLCASSVTGGAQPQHFGDGTRLSIL.

This clone was detected only once. The chain recombines TRBV2 with TRBJ1-1; 8 bases align to TRBD1. The CDR3 covers 13 residues. Trimming removed 7 bases from V and 4 bases from J; junction bases left unmatched: 5. CDR1 SNHLY and CDR2 FYNNEI come from the germline V gene. The CDR3 nucleotides read TGTGCCAGCACCACAGGGGGTGGCACTGAAGCTTTCTTT. Residues: CASTTGGGTEAFF.

CDR3 DNA: TGTGCCAGCAGTTTTTCGGGGGGTAAGGGCCAGACCCAGTACTTC. It is translated as CASSFSGGKGQTQYF. The chain has TRBV27 and TRBJ2-5; TRBD2 matches 7 bases. The CDR3 totals 15 residues. Germline V gene data show CDR1 as MNHEY and CDR2 as SMNVEV (reference sequence). The V and J ends lost 3 bases and 6 bases, in that order; junction bases with no gene match: 10.

The V gene is TRBV7-9, the J gene TRBJ1-2, with TRBD1 matching 9 bases. Germline CDR1 and CDR2: SEHNR and FQNEAQ (reference sequence). The V segment lost 1 base and the J segment 4 bases; nucleotides outside the gene matches: 10. This CDR3 spans 17 amino acids. CDR3 residues: CASSLGGQGGNSYGYTF. The CDR3 DNA reads as TGTGCCAGCAGCTTAGGGGGACAGGGAGGAAATAGCTATGGCTACACCTTC.

The J gene is TRBJ2-2, the V gene TRBV30, with 7 nucleotides matching TRBD1. This CDR3 has 15 residues. The V gene's germline CDR1 is GTSNPN and CDR2 SVGIG (reference sequence). Trimming removed 0 bases from V and 7 bases from J; junction bases left unmatched: 8. CDR3 loop: CAWSVRQGKGGELFF. Here the CDR3 DNA reads TGTGCCTGGAGTGTTCGACAGGGAAAAGGCGGGGAGCTGTTTTTT.